These T cell receptor beta chains were read from a single sample in a study of CD8 T cells in Susac syndrome. MiXCR was run by TCRdb on the immunoSEQ multiplex PCR reads, yielding one entry per CDR3 protein. The sample contains around 300,000 distinct CDR3 sequences, over 75% of which appear only once. Material: CD8+ T cells from PBMCs. The receptors come from a human donor with multiple sclerosis. Both conserved end residues are part of each CDR3. The order of the fields is J gene, D gene, clone size, V gene, CDR3 DNA, CDR3 protein. The D gene is left open where the match is weak. Some rows have no size entry. The others give once, few or many, or a class for an expanded clone.

>TRBJ1-5|-|-|TRBV3-1
TGTGCCAGCAGCCCCCTAGTGGGGGGTGTGGAGAGTAGCAATCAGCCCCAGCATTTT
CASSPLVGGVESSNQPQHF
>TRBJ2-7|-|-|TRBV6-4
TGTGCCAGCATTCGGGAGAGTTGCTACGAGCAGTACTTC
CASIRESCYEQYF
>TRBJ2-5|-|-|TRBV6-6
TGTGCCAGCAGTCCAGGGGTGTGGACCCAGTACTTC
CASSPGVWTQYF
>TRBJ2-3|-|-|TRBV20-1
TGCAGTGCGAAAGATGCCGATCCGGGGGCGTTATCAGATACGCAGTATTTT
CSAKDADPGALSDTQYF
>TRBJ1-5|-|-|TRBV4-3
TGCGCCAGCAGCCAAGTGTTGGGTCAGACTCCCAATCAGCCCCAGCATTTT
CASSQVLGQTPNQPQHF
>TRBJ2-2|-|once|TRBV29-1
TGCAGCGTTGACAGGGGGGCCGGGGAGCTGTTTTTT
CSVDRGAGELFF
>TRBJ2-5|TRBD2|-|TRBV6-5
TGTGCCAGCAGTTTCGCAATCGGACTAGCGGGAAACCAAGAGACCCAGTACTTC
CASSFAIGLAGNQETQYF
>TRBJ2-2|-|-|TRBV7-9
TGTGCCAGCAGCTTCAGACAAGGGCTGTTTTTT
CASSFRQGLFF
>TRBJ2-7|TRBD2|-|TRBV4-3
TGCGCCAGCTCCCGGGGACTAGCGGGATACGAAACCTACGAGCAGTACTTC
CASSRGLAGYETYEQYF
>TRBJ1-4|TRBD1|-|TRBV20-1
TGCAGTGCTAGATATTCGGGGGGACAGGAAAAACTGTTTTTT
CSARYSGGQEKLFF
>TRBJ2-5|TRBD2|-|TRBV4-1
TGCGCCAGCAGCCAAGATCCGGGGGGACGTCCGCAAGAGACCCAGTACTTC
CASSQDPGGRPQETQYF
>TRBJ2-4|-|-|TRBV9
TGTGCCAGCAGCGTAGGGACCAAAAACATTCAGTACTTC
CASSVGTKNIQYF
>TRBJ2-1|TRBD2|-|TRBV5-5
TGTGCCAGCAGGTCCGAACTAGCGGCTTACAATGAGCAGTTCTTC
CASRSELAAYNEQFF
>TRBJ2-2|TRBD2|-|TRBV5-4
TGTGCCAGCAGCTCGGGACTAGCGGGAGGGCTCCACACCGGGGAGCTGTTTTTT
CASSSGLAGGLHTGELFF
>TRBJ1-1|-|-|TRBV29-1
TGCAGCGTCGAAGAGGAGACTGAAGCTTTCTTT
CSVEEETEAFF
>TRBJ2-7|-|-|TRBV19
TGTGCCAGTAGTATAGGAACAGGGTCAGCCTACGAGCAGTACTTC
CASSIGTGSAYEQYF
>TRBJ1-1|-|-|TRBV12-1
TGTGCCAGCAGCTTCTCCCGCGAGGGACAGGGAGATGAAGCTTTCTTT
CASSFSREGQGDEAFF
>TRBJ1-3|-|-|TRBV4-3
TGCGCCAGCAGCCAAGCCCCGGAACTCTCTGGAAACACCATATATTTT
CASSQAPELSGNTIYF
>TRBJ2-3|TRBD2|-|TRBV6-5
TGTGCCAGCAGTTACTCGCGGGGGGGCTCAGATACGCAGTATTTT
CASSYSRGGSDTQYF
>TRBJ2-7|-|-|TRBV29-1
TGCAGCGTTATCGCGAGAGGGATAGGCTCCTACGAGCAGTACTTC
CSVIARGIGSYEQYF
>TRBJ2-2|-|-|TRBV6-1
TGTGCCAGCAGTGACGACGGGAACACCGGGGAGCTGTTTTTT
CASSDDGNTGELFF
>TRBJ2-5|-|-|TRBV12-3/TRBV12-4
TGTGCCAGCAGTTTCCCTGGGGCGTTACAAGAGACCCAGTACTTC
CASSFPGALQETQYF
>TRBJ2-7|TRBD2|-|TRBV28
TGTGCCAGCCTAACCGGGACTAGCGTCTACGAGCAGTACTTC
CASLTGTSVYEQYF
>TRBJ2-3|TRBD1|-|TRBV7-9
TGTGCCAGCAGCGCCTCGACAGGGGTCGGCACAGATACGCAGTATTTT
CASSASTGVGTDTQYF
>TRBJ1-4|TRBD1|-|TRBV28
TGTGGGACAGGGCCACCCGCAACTAATGAAAAACTGTTTTTT
CGTGPPATNEKLFF
>TRBJ2-2|-|-|TRBV20-1
TGCAGTGCGCCAGGACAGTCCAGGGAGCTGTTTTTT
CSAPGQSRELFF
>TRBJ2-7|-|-|TRBV20-1
TGCAGTGCTAGACTCGGGTCCCCCTCCTACGAGCAGTACTTC
CSARLGSPSYEQYF
>TRBJ2-2|-|once|TRBV7-9
TGTGCCAGCAGCTACGGGGCGGGGGCAGACACCGGGGAGCTGTTTTTT
CASSYGAGADTGELFF
>TRBJ2-1|TRBD1|-|TRBV7-9
TGTGCCAGCAGCCAGATAATGGGACAGGCCCTCAATGAGCAGTTCTTC
CASSQIMGQALNEQFF
>TRBJ2-2|TRBD2|-|TRBV19
TGTGCAACTAGCGGGTCCTTCGAGCTGTTTTTT
CATSGSFELFF
>TRBJ1-5|-|-|TRBV7-2
TGTGCCAGCAGCCCCGAATGGGGTATCAGTCAGCCCCAGCATTTT
CASSPEWGISQPQHF
>TRBJ2-3|-|-|TRBV19
TGTGCCACCGGACTACACCACACAGATACGCAGTATTTT
CATGLHHTDTQYF
>TRBJ2-1|-|-|TRBV6-4
TGTGCCAGCAGTACGGACGGGGGAAGCTCCTACAATGAGCAGTTCTTC
CASSTDGGSSYNEQFF
>TRBJ1-2|TRBD1|-|TRBV5-6
TGTGCCAGCAGCTTGGCAGGGGGTGGCTACACCTTC
CASSLAGGGYTF
>TRBJ2-1|-|-|TRBV7-6
TGTGCCAGCAGCTTAGACATCAGGGGCCCCTACAATGAGCAGTTCTTC
CASSLDIRGPYNEQFF
>TRBJ2-1|-|-|TRBV27
TGTGCCAGCAGTTTAGGTTACAGAAGCAATGAGCAGTTCTTC
CASSLGYRSNEQFF
>TRBJ2-1|TRBD2|-|TRBV15
TGTGCCACCAGCAGAGTCGGGGGACTAAATTGGGCTAGTGGGTTCGATGAGCAGTTCTTC
CATSRVGGLNWASGFDEQFF
>TRBJ2-1|TRBD2|-|TRBV15
TGTGCCACCAGCACCCCGACTAGCGGACAACATGCCTACAATGAGCAGTTCTTC
CATSTPTSGQHAYNEQFF
>TRBJ2-7|-|-|TRBV27
TGTGCCAGCAGTGCTAGCCCCTCCTACGAGCAGTACTTC
CASSASPSYEQYF
>TRBJ1-2|-|-|TRBV28
TGTGCCAGCAGTTTGCCGGGACTTCTTTCCTATGGCTACACCTTC
CASSLPGLLSYGYTF
>TRBJ2-1|TRBD2|few|TRBV6-2/TRBV6-3
TGTGCCAGCAGTTACTCGCCTAGCGGTTACAATGAGCAGTTCTTC
CASSYSPSGYNEQFF
>TRBJ2-7|-|-|TRBV7-9
TGTGCCAGCAGCTCAGCGGTACAGGGAGGCTACGAGCAGTACTTC
CASSSAVQGGYEQYF
>TRBJ2-3|-|-|TRBV4-3
TGCGCCAGCAGCCAAGATTGGGGCGGGGGCACAGATACGCAGTATTTT
CASSQDWGGGTDTQYF
>TRBJ2-7|TRBD1|-|TRBV5-5
TGTGCCAGCAGCTACAGGGGGTCCGACTACGAGCAGTACTTC
CASSYRGSDYEQYF
>TRBJ2-1|-|-|TRBV29-1
TGCAGCGTTGGGTATGAGCAGTTCTTC
CSVGYEQFF
>TRBJ2-7|TRBD2|once|TRBV27
TGTGCCAGCAGTCCCGGGAGGGTTTCCTACGAGCAGTACTTC
CASSPGRVSYEQYF
>TRBJ1-2|-|-|TRBV29-1
TGCAGCGTTGAAGTAGGGGGGCGGGACTATGGCTACACCTTC
CSVEVGGRDYGYTF